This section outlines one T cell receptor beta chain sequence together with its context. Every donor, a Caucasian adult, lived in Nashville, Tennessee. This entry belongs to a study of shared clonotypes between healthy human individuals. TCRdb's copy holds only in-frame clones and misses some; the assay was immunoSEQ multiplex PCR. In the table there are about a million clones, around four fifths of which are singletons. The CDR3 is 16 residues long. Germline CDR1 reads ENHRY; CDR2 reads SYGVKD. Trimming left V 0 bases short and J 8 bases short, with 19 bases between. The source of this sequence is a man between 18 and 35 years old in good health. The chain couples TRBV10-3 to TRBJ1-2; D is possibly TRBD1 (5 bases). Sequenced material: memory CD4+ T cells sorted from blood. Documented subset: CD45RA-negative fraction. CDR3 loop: CAISESKVGDLGGYTF. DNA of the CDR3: TGTGCCATCAGTGAGTCGAAAGTCGGGGACCTAGGGGGCTACACCTTC.